The rows below give T cell receptor beta chains drawn from one sample of a study of T cell responses to AZD1222 COVID-19 vaccine. Here immunoSEQ multiplex PCR was the method, and the copy in TCRdb shows in-frame clones only, minus some. The sample contains 150,000 to 200,000 clones, more than 90% of which appear only once. The input for sequencing was peripheral blood, taken 28 days after the second dose of the MenACWY control vaccine. Source of these receptors: an adult who received the MenACWY meningococcal vaccine as a control. Both conserved end residues are part of each CDR3. D genes are given only for firm matches. Expanded clones get a size class; other rows say once, few or many, or leave the size out.

D,size,J,V,DNA,CDR3
.,.,TRBJ1-5,TRBV19,TGTGCCAGTAATCCATCAACGGCACAGCCCCAGCATTTT,CASNPSTAQPQHF
TRBD2,.,TRBJ2-1,TRBV3-1/TRBV3-2,TGTGCCAGCAGCGGGACAAGACTAGCGGGTCGGGTTAATGAGCAGTTCTTC,CASSGTRLAGRVNEQFF
TRBD2,.,TRBJ2-2,TRBV6-5,TGTGCCAGCTCACGGGAGGGCCTAGGGTCCGGGGAGCTGTTTTTT,CASSREGLGSGELFF
.,.,TRBJ1-4,TRBV3-1/TRBV3-2,TGTGCCAGCAGCCAAGGGGTGAGGGATGAAAAACTGTTTTTT,CASSQGVRDEKLFF
.,.,TRBJ1-3,TRBV5-1,TGCGCCAGCAGCGCGACACAGTCTGGAAACACCATATATTTT,CASSATQSGNTIYF
TRBD2,.,TRBJ2-3,TRBV7-2,TGTGCCAGCAGCTCCCCGGGACTAGCATCAAATACGCAGTATTTT,CASSSPGLASNTQYF
.,.,TRBJ2-3,TRBV7-9,TGTGCCAGCAGCTCCGGGACTAGCACAGATACGCAGTATTTT,CASSSGTSTDTQYF
.,.,TRBJ1-1,TRBV29-1,TGCGTTACTGGACGGATGAACACTGAAGCTTTCTTT,CVTGRMNTEAFF
TRBD2,.,TRBJ2-3,TRBV5-1,TGCGCCAGCAGCCCAACTAGCGGCACAGATACGCAGTATTTT,CASSPTSGTDTQYF
.,.,TRBJ2-1,TRBV24-1,TGTGCCACCATGGGGGAAGGGGACAATGAGCAGTTCTTC,CATMGEGDNEQFF
.,.,TRBJ1-5,TRBV6-5,TGTGCCAGCAGTTATAGCCCCTTTTATAGCAATCAGCCCCAGCATTTT,CASSYSPFYSNQPQHF
.,.,TRBJ2-2,TRBV19,TGTGCCAGTAGTGTAGCAGGGGAAGGGGCCGGGGAGCTGTTTTTT,CASSVAGEGAGELFF
.,.,TRBJ2-4,TRBV13,TGTGCCAGCAGCTTTGAGGGGGACGTTCAGTACTTC,CASSFEGDVQYF
.,.,TRBJ2-7,TRBV5-1,TGCGCCAGCAGCTCCGACAGGCCCTCCTACGAGCAGTACTTC,CASSSDRPSYEQYF
.,.,TRBJ2-3,TRBV11-3,TGTGCCAGCAGCTTAGGAGAAACGGGCTCTAGCACAGATACGCAGTATTTT,CASSLGETGSSTDTQYF
.,.,TRBJ2-1,TRBV29-1,TGCAGCGTTGGTCGGCAGGGCAAATACAATGAGCAGTTCTTC,CSVGRQGKYNEQFF
.,.,TRBJ2-1,TRBV9,TGTGCCAGCAGCGTACTTAGCGCGGATGAGCAGTTCTTC,CASSVLSADEQFF
.,.,TRBJ2-3,TRBV4-1,TGCGCCAGCAGCGAGGTAGGGGGAGTTGCAGATACGCAGTATTTT,CASSEVGGVADTQYF
.,.,TRBJ1-6,TRBV2,TGTGCCAGCACCCCCCGCCCCATCTATAATTCACCCCTCCACTTT,CASTPRPIYNSPLHF
.,.,TRBJ1-3,TRBV3-1/TRBV3-2,TGTGCCAGCAGCCAAGATGGAGTGGGGGTACCAACTGGAAACACCATATATTTT,CASSQDGVGVPTGNTIYF
.,.,TRBJ1-1,TRBV3-1/TRBV3-2,TGTGCCAGCAGCCAAGTGGCAGTCTTGAACACTGAAGCTTTCTTT,CASSQVAVLNTEAFF
.,.,TRBJ1-1,TRBV19,TGTGCCAGTGTATCGGGGGGCCACCCCCAGAACACTGAAGCTTTCTTT,CASVSGGHPQNTEAFF
.,once,TRBJ1-2,TRBV7-9,TGTGCCAGCAGCTTACAGGGGTTAGAGGGCTACACCTTC,CASSLQGLEGYTF
TRBD1,.,TRBJ1-2,TRBV28,TGTGCCAGCAGTTTAAATGCCAGGGGGCCCTATGGCTACACCTTC,CASSLNARGPYGYTF
.,.,TRBJ2-1,TRBV4-1,TGCGCCAGCAGCCCCCAAGGGGGAGGGCCGGGCAATGAGCAGTTCTTC,CASSPQGGGPGNEQFF
TRBD1,.,TRBJ2-2,TRBV9,TGTGCCAGCAGCGAATCGACAGGGTTGCCCCCGAACACCGGGGAGCTGTTTTTT,CASSESTGLPPNTGELFF
TRBD1,.,TRBJ2-7,TRBV6-6,TGTGCCAGCAGTTACTCGGGTGACAGGGGGTACGAGCAGTACTTC,CASSYSGDRGYEQYF
TRBD1,.,TRBJ1-5,TRBV7-8,TGTGCCAGCAGCCGGGACAGGCTCGGAAATCAGCCCCAGCATTTT,CASSRDRLGNQPQHF
.,.,TRBJ1-1,TRBV30,TGTGCCTGGAGCCCCCCCGCGCCGGGGGGCACTGAAGCTTTCTTT,CAWSPPAPGGTEAFF
TRBD1,.,TRBJ1-3,TRBV19,TGTGCCAGTAGTATCTTACAGGGGTCTTCAGGAAACACCATATATTTT,CASSILQGSSGNTIYF
TRBD1,.,TRBJ1-1,TRBV5-1,TGCGCCAGCAGCACCATCTCCGGGACAGGGGTGAACACTGAAGCTTTCTTT,CASSTISGTGVNTEAFF
.,.,TRBJ2-7,TRBV18,TGTGCCAGCTCACCGGGTCCCGGGGCCTCCTACGAGCAGTACTTC,CASSPGPGASYEQYF
.,.,TRBJ2-5,TRBV5-1,TGCGCCAGCAGCTTACTCCAAGAGACCCAGTACTTC,CASSLLQETQYF
.,.,TRBJ2-2,TRBV4-3,TGCGCCAGCAGCCAGACGGAGAGGAACACCGGGGAGCTGTTTTTT,CASSQTERNTGELFF
.,.,TRBJ1-2,TRBV19,TGTGCCAGTAGTACTGGAGGGGGGCTTGTCTATGGCTACACCTTC,CASSTGGGLVYGYTF
.,.,TRBJ2-7,TRBV6-6,TGTGCCAGCAGTTACTCGAACGGTAACGAGCAGTACTTC,CASSYSNGNEQYF
TRBD1,once,TRBJ1-1,TRBV7-9,TGTGCCAGCAGCTTAGGAGGACAGGAGAACACTGAAGCTTTCTTT,CASSLGGQENTEAFF
.,.,TRBJ2-1,TRBV3-1/TRBV3-2,TGTGCCAGCAGCCCGCCCCAAATAGGGCTCAACTACAATGAGCAGTTCTTC,CASSPPQIGLNYNEQFF
.,.,TRBJ1-2,TRBV6-4,TGTGCCAGCAGCCCGGGCCTAAACTATGGCTACACCTTC,CASSPGLNYGYTF
.,once,TRBJ1-1,TRBV12-3/TRBV12-4,TGTGCCAGCAGTTTAATCTCTGAAGCTTTCTTT,CASSLISEAFF
TRBD1,.,TRBJ1-2,TRBV19,TGTGCCAGTAGTATTAACACGGGACAGTCTAACTATGGCTACACCTTC,CASSINTGQSNYGYTF
.,.,TRBJ2-7,TRBV28,TGTGCCAGCAGTGCCGGGGGTGGCAGGGGATCATCCTACGAGCAGTACTTC,CASSAGGGRGSSYEQYF
.,.,TRBJ2-7,TRBV9,TGTGCCAGCAGCCCTAGACGGCAGGGGTTTCTCTACGAGCAGTACTTC,CASSPRRQGFLYEQYF
TRBD1,.,TRBJ1-2,TRBV5-1,TGCGCCAGCAGCCCTCCGGGACAGTATGGCTACACCTTC,CASSPPGQYGYTF
.,.,TRBJ2-7,TRBV3-1/TRBV3-2,TGTGCCAGCAGCCCCTCGGACAGAAACGAGCAGTACTTC,CASSPSDRNEQYF
TRBD2,.,TRBJ2-1,TRBV6-5,TGTGCCAGCAGTCTTCCAAGCGGGAGGGATAATGAGCAGTTCTTC,CASSLPSGRDNEQFF
.,.,TRBJ2-5,TRBV27,TGTGCCAGCAGTTTAGGTGCTCTGGAGACCCAGTACTTC,CASSLGALETQYF
TRBD2,.,TRBJ2-3,TRBV18,TGTGCCAGCTCACAGAGAGGACTAGCGGGACATACTAGCACAGATACGCAGTATTTT,CASSQRGLAGHTSTDTQYF
TRBD2,.,TRBJ2-3,TRBV29-1,TGCAGCGCCCCCCGGGGCGGGAGTACAGATACGCAGTATTTT,CSAPRGGSTDTQYF
.,.,TRBJ1-2,TRBV29-1,TGCAGCGTTGATTCTCCGGGGCCCTACACCTTC,CSVDSPGPYTF
TRBD1,once,TRBJ2-3,TRBV19,TGTGCCAGTAGTGTTGGCGCAGGGGGCCCCACAGATACGCAGTATTTT,CASSVGAGGPTDTQYF
.,few,TRBJ2-7,TRBV3-1/TRBV3-2,TGTGCCAGCAGCCACGGGTCCGGCACCTACGAGCAGTACTTC,CASSHGSGTYEQYF
TRBD1,.,TRBJ1-2,TRBV2,TGTGCCAGCAGTTCAGGGGGCCAGAACTATGGCTACACCTTC,CASSSGGQNYGYTF
.,.,TRBJ1-3,TRBV9,TGTGCCAGCAGCGTAGTGTCAGGGGAACCAAACACCATATATTTT,CASSVVSGEPNTIYF
.,.,TRBJ2-1,TRBV29-1,TGCAGCGTTGGAGGGAGCCCCTACAATGAGCAGTTCTTC,CSVGGSPYNEQFF
.,.,TRBJ1-6,TRBV19,TGTGCCAGTAGTATAGATCTGAAGGGGGTGAATAATTCACCCCTCCACTTT,CASSIDLKGVNNSPLHF
.,.,TRBJ1-1,TRBV25-1,TGTGCCAGCAGTGATCTCACAGTTAACACTGAAGCTTTCTTT,CASSDLTVNTEAFF